A single sample gave rise to the 21 T cell receptor beta chains below, sequenced in a study of identical twins (dated by TCRdb to 2015 to 2016). To prepare the library, 5' RACE was applied. Reads for this sample came from an Illumina HiSeq 2000. TCRdb passed the public sequencing reads through fastp at Q25 and MiXCR, retaining productive beta sequences. A single entry per CDR3 protein holds the most common genes and DNA from its merged rows. This sample lists under 800,000 distinct CDR3 sequences; roughly 20% were detected once. The ten top clones hold around 4.5% of the sample. Separately, the same data were catalogued under a study of T cells expressing NK-cell markers.

Sequenced sample: PBMCs. Receptor source: a woman aged 18-35 years in good health.

Only a few counts were recorded for this clonotype. V usage is TRBV12-3 or TRBV12-4 and J usage is TRBJ2-5; 10 nucleotides agree with TRBD2. V lost 7 bases, J lost 5 bases, and 13 bases stayed unmatched. The CDR3 is 16 residues long. The CDR3 region is CASTPRQREGRETQYF. In DNA form, the CDR3 reads TGTGCCAGCACTCCCCGGCAGCGGGAGGGCCGGGAGACCCAGTACTTC.

V gene TRBV5-1 combines with J gene TRBJ2-7; perhaps TRBD1 as D (6 bases). The CDR3 runs to 18 residues. V was trimmed by 5 bases and J by 0 bases, leaving 24 bases between them. Germline assignment: CDR1 SGHRS and CDR2 YFSETQ. The CDR3 DNA reads TGCGCCAGCAGTTTTAGCCCAGGGACACCGACCCCCTCCTACGAGCAGTACTTC. This encodes CASSFSPGTPTPSYEQYF.

CDR3 coding DNA: TGCGCCAGCAGCTTGGGGGCTAGAGGCGGCGAGCAGTACTTC. As protein: CASSLGARGGEQYF. The chain carries TRBV5-1 and TRBJ2-7; no firm D call. V was trimmed by 0 bases and J by 6 bases, leaving 13 bases between them. The CDR3 consists of 14 residues. From germline, CDR1 is SGHRS and CDR2 YFSETQ. The full variable domain, with the rest looked up from reference TRBV5-1 and TRBJ2-7, is KAGVTQTPRYLIKTRGQQVTLSCSPISGHRSVSWYQQTPGQGLQFLFEYFSETQRNKGNFPGRFSGRQFSNSRSEMNVSTLELGDSALYLCASSLGARGGEQYFGPGTRLTVT.

The chain carries TRBV12-3 or TRBV12-4 and TRBJ2-3; D not certain. V lost 5 bases, J lost 4 bases, and 13 bases lay in between. The CDR3 is made up of 14 amino acids. The CDR3 DNA is TGTGCCAGCAGTGAACACCTAATTTCAGATACGCAGTATTTT. Protein sequence: CASSEHLISDTQYF.

This clonotype was seen only a few times. The V gene is TRBV6-5, the J gene TRBJ2-1, with D unresolved. Per germline, CDR1 MNHEY and CDR2 SVGAGI. The CDR3 has 14 residues. Trimming took off 2 bases at V and 3 bases at J, with 8 bases between the two ends. The chain's CDR3 is CASSYNGLYNEQFF. In nucleotides, the CDR3 is TGTGCCAGCAGTTACAACGGGCTCTACAATGAGCAGTTCTTC.

The V and J genes are TRBV12-3 or TRBV12-4 and TRBJ2-5; D is unresolved. CDR3 size: 15 residues. V dropped 6 bases and J dropped 1 base, with 15 bases sitting between them. The CDR3 protein is CASSPIAPTQETQYF. The CDR3 coding sequence is TGTGCCAGCAGCCCAATCGCCCCTACCCAAGAGACCCAGTACTTC.

The J gene is TRBJ1-2, the V gene TRBV20-1; 7 nucleotides match TRBD1. V was clipped by 4 bases and J by 4 bases; unmatched bases: 0. Germline lookup yields CDR1 DFQATT and CDR2 SNEGSKA (reference sequence). This CDR3 spans 11 amino acids. The CDR3 DNA is TGCAGTGCTAAGGGGGCCTATGGCTACACCTTC. Translated, it gives CSAKGAYGYTF.

This clonotype was found a few times. The V gene is TRBV9, the J gene TRBJ2-1, with D tentatively TRBD1 or TRBD2 (6 bases each). The CDR3 runs to 14 residues. Per the germline V gene, CDR1 is SGDLS and CDR2 is YYNGEE. The V gene lost 3 bases and the J gene lost 12 bases, with 19 bases spanning the gap. The CDR3 DNA reads TGTGCCAGCAGCGGGGGCGGGGCGGCACAGGGGCAGTTCTTC. This translates into CASSGGGAAQGQFF. Together with reference TRBV9 and TRBJ2-1, the CDR3 gives the full variable domain: DSGVTQTPKHLITATGQRVTLRCSPRSGDLSVYWYQQSLDQGLQFLIQYYNGEERAKGNILERFSAQQFPDLHSELNLSSLELGDSALYFCASSGGGAAQGQFFGPGTRLTVL.

The chain links TRBV20-1 to TRBJ2-7, with TRBD1 matching 8 bases. The CDR3 spans 15 residues. The V segment lost 1 base and the J segment 5 bases; nucleotides outside the gene matches: 10. Germline V gene data show CDR1 as DFQATT and CDR2 as SNEGSKA (reference sequence). CDR3 region: CSARGETGARNEQYF. DNA of the CDR3: TGCAGTGCTAGAGGTGAGACAGGGGCGAGAAACGAGCAGTACTTC.

This clonotype was seen a few times. The V and J genes are TRBV14 and TRBJ1-2, with D hard to call. The CDR3 is 13 amino acids. Germline CDR1 is SGHDN and CDR2 is FVKESK. Trimming cost V 1 base and J 4 bases, with 7 bases left between them. DNA of the CDR3: TGTGCCAGCAGCCAAGGGGTATTCTATGGCTACACCTTC. Its translation: CASSQGVFYGYTF.

This clonotype was seen more than once but under ten times. This rearrangement joins TRBV6-1 to TRBJ1-2; D call uncertain. This CDR3 has 13 amino acids. V dropped 6 bases and J dropped 8 bases, with 16 bases sitting between them. CDR1 is MNHNS, CDR2 SASEGT, per germline. The CDR3 DNA reads TGTGCCAGCAGAGATCAAACTTACGGCGGCTACACCTTC. It specifies CASRDQTYGGYTF.

This clonotype was counted ten times or more. The V and J genes are TRBV20-1 and TRBJ2-1; 9 nucleotides align to TRBD2. The CDR3 is 13 residues long. With V trimmed by 5 bases and J by 6 bases, 5 bases remained unmatched. Germline CDR1 and CDR2: DFQATT and SNEGSKA (reference sequence). This CDR3 reads CSALSGGFNEQFF. As DNA, the CDR3 is TGCAGTGCTCTTAGCGGGGGTTTCAATGAGCAGTTCTTC.

This clonotype was picked up a small number of times. This chain joins TRBV5-1 and TRBJ2-7; tentatively, D is TRBD2 (6 bases). There are 15 residues in the CDR3. Germline loops: CDR1 SGHRS, CDR2 YFSETQ. V lost 0 bases and J lost 0, with 10 bases in between. The CDR3: CASSLGPGVSYEQYF. In DNA, the CDR3 is TGCGCCAGCAGCTTGGGTCCGGGAGTCTCCTACGAGCAGTACTTC.

This clonotype was counted only a few times. The CDR3 DNA sequence: TGTGCCAGCAAGCTTAGCGGGGGTAACTACGAGCAGTACTTC. This translates into CASKLSGGNYEQYF. This chain connects TRBV6-1 to TRBJ2-7, with 9 bases identical to TRBD2. In germline, CDR1 is MNHNS, CDR2 SASEGT. The CDR3 has 14 amino acids. The ends lost 7 bases at V and 3 bases at J; junction bases unmatched: 7.

The chain couples TRBV10-3 to TRBJ2-5, with 8 bases aligning to TRBD2. V dropped 10 bases and J dropped 5; count of bases not matched to a gene: 6. Germline V gene lookup returns CDR1 ENHRY and CDR2 SYGVKD. The CDR3 consists of 12 residues. In DNA form, the CDR3 reads TGTGCCACAGCGGGAGTGAGGGAGACCCAGTACTTC. It codes for CATAGVRETQYF.

This clonotype has ten or more counts. V is TRBV6-5 and J is TRBJ2-7; TRBD1 aligns across 10 bases. The junction had 6 bases not matched to a gene; V was cut back by 4 bases and J by 0 bases. The germline V gene encodes CDR1 MNHEY and CDR2 SVGAGI. The CDR3 has 16 residues. The CDR3 DNA sequence: TGTGCCAGCAGTTCTGTGGGACAGGGGCCCTCCTACGAGCAGTACTTC. It codes for CASSSVGQGPSYEQYF.

The V gene is TRBV29-1, the J gene TRBJ1-2, with D possibly matching TRBD1 (5 bases). CDR3 length: 12 residues. The germline V gene has CDR1 SQVTM and CDR2 ANQGSEA. V was clipped by 8 bases and J by 6 bases, with 16 bases between them. The CDR3 nucleotides read TGCAGCACCACCGTCGCAGGGAATGGCTACACCTTC. It is translated as CSTTVAGNGYTF.

This clonotype appeared a few times. The V and J genes are TRBV10-3 and TRBJ2-5; TRBD1 agrees at 11 bases. Germline V gene sequence: CDR1 ENHRY, CDR2 SYGVKD. The CDR3 contains 15 residues. V shed 6 bases and J 5 bases; nucleotides not matched to a gene: 8. The CDR3 nucleotides read TGTGCCATCAGATCCCGGGACAGGGGGTTCGAGACCCAGTACTTC. Its protein product is CAIRSRDRGFETQYF.

This clonotype was recorded at least ten times. V is TRBV27 and J is TRBJ1-2, with D possibly matching TRBD1 (5 bases). From germline, CDR1 is MNHEY and CDR2 SMNVEV (reference sequence). This CDR3 comprises 14 residues. V was pared by 3 bases and J by 4 bases, with 12 bases between. CDR3 bases: TGTGCCAGCAGTTTTGGGGCCCTCGGCTATGGCTACACCTTC. Translation: CASSFGALGYGYTF.

This clonotype has at least ten counts. The genes are TRBV6-1 and TRBJ2-1; 7 bases agree with TRBD2. The CDR3 runs 16 residues. Germline V CDR1 and CDR2: MNHNS, SASEGT. V shed 3 bases, J shed 6 bases, and the junction held 11 bases outside the gene matches. Here the CDR3 DNA reads TGTGCCAGCAGTGAGCGGGAGAACTTCAAACTCAATGAGCAGTTCTTC. It encodes CASSERENFKLNEQFF.

The chain has TRBV27 and TRBJ2-3; no reliable D call. Trimming left V 2 bases short and J 3 bases short, with 18 bases between. The CDR3 spans 17 residues. CDR1 and CDR2 (germline): MNHEY, SMNVEV (reference sequence). CDR3 residues: CASSLRLRGAPTDTQYF. CDR3 DNA: TGTGCCAGCAGTTTACGGTTGCGAGGAGCCCCAACAGATACGCAGTATTTT.